This T cell receptor (beta chain) was found in a study of T cell repertoires and HLA-DP antigens. The wider study: Average DNA input: 218.4 ng for CD137+CD4+ sorts, about 1,300 ng pre-culture.

Primers targeted 54 TRBV and 13 TRBJ segments. The protocol was immunoSEQ multiplex PCR, while the TCRdb copy is restricted to in-frame clones and leaves out a portion. Found here are some 110,000 clones, 85% to 95% of them singletons; the top ten hold roughly 0.3%. As for this clone: Its antigen is as yet unknown.

Overall study findings and caveats: Sorted CD137+ clonality was roughly 0.39 for both alloantigens, versus around 0.04 pre-culture.

The receptor was isolated from a woman younger than 30 in good health and CMV-seronegative. The sequenced sample was CD4+ T cells from PBMCs.

The CDR3 bases are TGTGCCAGCAGCCAAGACCAGAGACACGGCTCTGGGGCCAACGTCCTGACTTTC. Protein product: CASSQDQRHGSGANVLTF. The chain uses TRBV4-2 and TRBJ2-6; the D is unclear. Between the trimmed V and J ends, which lost 0 bases and 0 bases, there was a span of 12 bases. Germline-derived CDR1 and CDR2 are LGHNA and YNFKEQ. The CDR3 extends over 18 amino acids.